The rows below give T cell receptor beta chains drawn from one sample of a study of early stage breast cancer tumors. Clones were read by immunoSEQ multiplex PCR, and TCRdb kept only the in-frame ones, dropping some. This table holds tens of thousands of clones, around two thirds found once. Sequenced: blood. These receptors were collected from a person aged 50-59 years with breast cancer. The CDR3 runs from the conserved cysteine through the conserved F or W. Fields, in order: clone size, V gene, D gene, J gene, CDR3 length, CDR3 DNA, CDR3 protein. The D gene is left open where the match is weak. The size of a clone is reported for some rows only, either as once, few or many, or as a class for expanded clones.

size: -; V: TRBV2; D: -; J: TRBJ1-1; length: 13; DNA: TGTGCCAGCAGTGGTGTCTGGAGCACTGAAGCTTTCTTT; CDR3: CASSGVWSTEAFF
size: few; V: TRBV29-1; D: TRBD2; J: TRBJ2-5; length: 12; DNA: TGCAGCGTCGGTAGCGGGAGCGAGACCCAGTACTTC; CDR3: CSVGSGSETQYF
size: -; V: TRBV19; D: TRBD2; J: TRBJ2-1; length: 17; DNA: TGTGCCAGTAGTATAGATCCTCCTAGCGGGAGTCGCCATGAGCAGTTCTTC; CDR3: CASSIDPPSGSRHEQFF
size: -; V: TRBV27; D: -; J: TRBJ2-3; length: 14; DNA: TGTGCCAGCAGTTCGCGGACTAGCACAGATACGCAGTATTTT; CDR3: CASSSRTSTDTQYF
size: -; V: TRBV2; D: TRBD1; J: TRBJ1-1; length: 15; DNA: TGTGCCAGCAGTGGAAGGACAGGGATGAACACTGAAGCTTTCTTT; CDR3: CASSGRTGMNTEAFF
size: -; V: TRBV10-2; D: TRBD2; J: TRBJ2-5; length: 16; DNA: TGCGCCAGCAGTGACACTAGCGGAGCTTATCAAGAGACCCAGTACTTC; CDR3: CASSDTSGAYQETQYF
size: -; V: TRBV5-1; D: -; J: TRBJ1-2; length: 14; DNA: TGCGCCAGCAGCTTGGGGGAGACTAACTATGGCTACACCTTC; CDR3: CASSLGETNYGYTF
size: -; V: TRBV29-1; D: -; J: TRBJ1-1; length: 12; DNA: TGCAGCGTTGAAGGGGGCCGGTGGGGAGCTTTCTTT; CDR3: CSVEGGRWGAFF
size: once; V: TRBV5-1; D: -; J: TRBJ2-7; length: 16; DNA: TGCGCCAGCACCCCCTGGGGGGCTAGCGGCAACTACGAGCAGTACTTC; CDR3: CASTPWGASGNYEQYF
size: -; V: TRBV5-4; D: -; J: TRBJ1-2; length: 13; DNA: TGTGCCAGCAGCATACAGAGTAACTATGGCTACACCTTC; CDR3: CASSIQSNYGYTF
size: -; V: TRBV19; D: -; J: TRBJ2-7; length: 13; DNA: TGTGCCAGTAGGACGGAGAGCTCCTACGAGCAGTACTTC; CDR3: CASRTESSYEQYF
size: -; V: TRBV27; D: -; J: TRBJ2-2; length: 15; DNA: TGTGCCAGCAGTTTGGTCGCAGGGTCCACCGGGGAGCTGTTTTTT; CDR3: CASSLVAGSTGELFF
size: -; V: TRBV9; D: TRBD2; J: TRBJ2-1; length: 16; DNA: TGTGCCAGCAGCGTAAGCCCCTCGACTAGCCGAGGTGAGCAGTTCTTC; CDR3: CASSVSPSTSRGEQFF
size: -; V: TRBV5-1; D: -; J: TRBJ2-3; length: 17; DNA: TGCGCCAGCAGCTGGGGGGAAGCGAGCGACGGCACAGATACGCAGTATTTT; CDR3: CASSWGEASDGTDTQYF
size: few; V: TRBV25-1; D: -; J: TRBJ2-6; length: 17; DNA: TGTGCCAGCAGCGCCTCTAATGCCCTGTCTGGGGCCAACGTCCTGACTTTC; CDR3: CASSASNALSGANVLTF
size: -; V: TRBV10-3; D: -; J: TRBJ2-1; length: 12; DNA: TGTGCCATCAGGGGCCTCTACAATGAGCAGTTCTTC; CDR3: CAIRGLYNEQFF
size: -; V: TRBV7-2; D: TRBD2; J: TRBJ2-1; length: 16; DNA: TGTGCCAGCAGCCTTACTAGCGGGGGCCTTTACAATGAGCAGTTCTTC; CDR3: CASSLTSGGLYNEQFF
size: -; V: TRBV2; D: TRBD1; J: TRBJ1-2; length: 14; DNA: TGTGCCAGCAGGAAAGACAGGGAGGCCGATGGCTACACCTTC; CDR3: CASRKDREADGYTF
size: -; V: TRBV5-1; D: TRBD1; J: TRBJ2-5; length: 14; DNA: TGCGCCAGCAGCCACACAGGGGTTTTGGAGACCCAGTACTTC; CDR3: CASSHTGVLETQYF
size: -; V: TRBV10-3; D: -; J: TRBJ2-5; length: 13; DNA: TGTGCCATCGGGGAACGGGGGAAAGAGACCCAGTACTTC; CDR3: CAIGERGKETQYF
size: -; V: TRBV19; D: TRBD1; J: TRBJ2-5; length: 15; DNA: TGTGCCAGTAGTATAAGGACAGGGGTAGAAGAGACCCAGTACTTC; CDR3: CASSIRTGVEETQYF
size: -; V: TRBV5-4; D: -; J: TRBJ1-2; length: 14; DNA: TGTGCCAGCAGGGTTGGGGGGAAAAGGGATGGCTACACCTTC; CDR3: CASRVGGKRDGYTF
size: -; V: TRBV6-4; D: TRBD2; J: TRBJ2-1; length: 15; DNA: TGTGCCAGCAGTGAGGCTAGCGGGAGTATTGGCGAGCAGTTCTTC; CDR3: CASSEASGSIGEQFF
size: -; V: TRBV5-1; D: TRBD2; J: TRBJ2-1; length: 18; DNA: TGCGCCAGCCACCCCGGACTAGCCTTTACGAGCTCCTACAATGAGCAGTTCTTC; CDR3: CASHPGLAFTSSYNEQFF
size: -; V: TRBV7-9; D: TRBD2; J: TRBJ2-7; length: 19; DNA: TGTGCCAGCAGCCGAGGGGGGGGACTAGCGGAGCGCAGGGGCCTCGAGCAGTACTTC; CDR3: CASSRGGGLAERRGLEQYF
size: once; V: TRBV10-2; D: -; J: TRBJ2-7; length: 14; DNA: TGCGCCAGCAGACCCCAGGCAGACGCCTACGAGCAGTACTTC; CDR3: CASRPQADAYEQYF
size: -; V: TRBV7-2; D: TRBD2; J: TRBJ2-5; length: 13; DNA: TGTGCCAGCAGCAAGGGACTAGCAGAGACCCAGTACTTC; CDR3: CASSKGLAETQYF
size: -; V: TRBV19; D: -; J: TRBJ2-2; length: 13; DNA: TGTGCCAGTAGTATCGCCCGGTCCGGGGAGCTGTTTTTT; CDR3: CASSIARSGELFF
size: -; V: TRBV19; D: -; J: TRBJ2-1; length: 13; DNA: TGTGCCAGTAGAACGGACTTATACAATGAGCAGTTCTTC; CDR3: CASRTDLYNEQFF
size: -; V: TRBV29-1; D: TRBD2; J: TRBJ2-5; length: 13; DNA: TGCAGCGTTGGGGGGGGGTACCAAGAGACCCAGTACTTC; CDR3: CSVGGGYQETQYF
size: -; V: TRBV5-1; D: -; J: TRBJ2-7; length: 15; DNA: TGCGCCAGCAGCTGGGGACATGGGGTCTCCTCCGAGCAGTACTTC; CDR3: CASSWGHGVSSEQYF
size: few; V: TRBV5-4; D: TRBD1; J: TRBJ1-4; length: 15; DNA: TGTGCCAGCAAGGGACCGGGACAGGGGGATGAAAAACTGTTTTTT; CDR3: CASKGPGQGDEKLFF
size: -; V: TRBV10-2; D: TRBD2; J: TRBJ2-3; length: 16; DNA: TGCGCCAGCAGTGAGAGGGCGGGGGGATTAGGAGATACGCAGTATTTT; CDR3: CASSERAGGLGDTQYF
size: -; V: TRBV27; D: -; J: TRBJ1-2; length: 13; DNA: TGTGCCAGCAGTGACCAGGGAGGATTTAGCTACACCTTC; CDR3: CASSDQGGFSYTF
size: few; V: TRBV4-2; D: -; J: TRBJ2-7; length: 15; DNA: TGTGCCAGCAGCCAAGCGCTAGCCGAGACCTACGAGCAGTACTTC; CDR3: CASSQALAETYEQYF
size: -; V: TRBV11-3; D: TRBD1; J: TRBJ2-7; length: 15; DNA: TGTGCCAGCAGCTTAGGGACAGGACAGCTCTACGAGCAGTACTTC; CDR3: CASSLGTGQLYEQYF
size: few; V: TRBV18; D: -; J: TRBJ2-1; length: 13; DNA: TGTGCCAGCTCAGGCAGTCCTTACAATGAGCAGTTCTTC; CDR3: CASSGSPYNEQFF
size: few; V: TRBV19; D: -; J: TRBJ1-1; length: 13; DNA: TGTGCCAGTAGATTGACAGTGAACACTGAAGCTTTCTTT; CDR3: CASRLTVNTEAFF
size: few; V: TRBV11-2; D: TRBD2; J: TRBJ2-3; length: 19; DNA: TGTGCCAGCAGCTTCAGGACTAGCGGGGGGTCATCTAGCACAGATACGCAGTATTTT; CDR3: CASSFRTSGGSSSTDTQYF
size: -; V: TRBV5-6; D: TRBD2; J: TRBJ2-7; length: 16; DNA: TGTGCCAGCAGCTGGGGACTAGCGGGAGGGATCTACGAGCAGTACTTC; CDR3: CASSWGLAGGIYEQYF
size: few; V: TRBV19; D: -; J: TRBJ1-5; length: 14; DNA: TGTGCCAGTCGGGGGGCCGATGGGAATCAGCCCCAGCATTTT; CDR3: CASRGADGNQPQHF
size: -; V: TRBV11-3; D: -; J: TRBJ1-1; length: 19; DNA: TGTGCCAGCAGCTTAGATCTAGGCGTTGTCGGGGTAAAGGACACTGAAGCTTTCTTT; CDR3: CASSLDLGVVGVKDTEAFF
size: -; V: TRBV7-9; D: TRBD1; J: TRBJ2-7; length: 15; DNA: TGTGCCAGCAGCTCCACAGGGGGTTTGGACTCCGAGCAGTACTTC; CDR3: CASSSTGGLDSEQYF
size: -; V: TRBV23-1; D: -; J: TRBJ2-7; length: 15; DNA: TGCGCCAACCCGGGCTGGGAGAACTCCACATACGAGCAGTACTTC; CDR3: CANPGWENSTYEQYF